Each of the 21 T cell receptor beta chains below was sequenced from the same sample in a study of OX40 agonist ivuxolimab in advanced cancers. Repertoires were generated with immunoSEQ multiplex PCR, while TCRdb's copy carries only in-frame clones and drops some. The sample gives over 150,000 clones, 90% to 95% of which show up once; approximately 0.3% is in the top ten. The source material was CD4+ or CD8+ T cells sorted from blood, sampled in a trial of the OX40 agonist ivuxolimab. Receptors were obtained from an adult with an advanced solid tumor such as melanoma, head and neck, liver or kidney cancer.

The CDR3 DNA reads TGTGCCAGTACCCGAAGGACGACAGGGGGCTTAACTGGGGCCAACGTCCTGACTTTC. This sequence encodes CASTRRTTGGLTGANVLTF. The chain links TRBV19 to TRBJ2-6; 10 bases fit TRBD1. V lost 7 bases, J lost 2 bases, and 14 bases stayed unmatched. Germline CDR1 LNHDA, CDR2 SQIVND (reference sequence). This CDR3 comprises 19 residues.

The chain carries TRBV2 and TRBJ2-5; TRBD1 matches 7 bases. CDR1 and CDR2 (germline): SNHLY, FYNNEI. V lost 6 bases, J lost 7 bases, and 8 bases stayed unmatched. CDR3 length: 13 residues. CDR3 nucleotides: TGTGCCAGCAGCCGGGACAGCTCTCGGACCCAGTACTTC. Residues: CASSRDSSRTQYF.

The CDR3 region is CASSEAGSSGNTIYF. The CDR3 nucleotides read TGTGCCAGCAGTGAAGCAGGGAGCTCTGGAAACACCATATATTTT. The rearrangement uses TRBV2 and TRBJ1-3; D is ambiguous. This CDR3 is 15 amino acids long. Per germline, CDR1 SNHLY and CDR2 FYNNEI. Deletions cut 0 bases from V and 0 bases from J, with 6 bases between.

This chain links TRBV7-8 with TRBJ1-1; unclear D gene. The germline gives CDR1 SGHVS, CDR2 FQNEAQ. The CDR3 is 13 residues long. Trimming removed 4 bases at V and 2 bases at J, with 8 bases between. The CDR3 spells CASSYITNTEAFF. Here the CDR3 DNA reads TGTGCCAGCAGCTACATCACAAACACTGAAGCTTTCTTT. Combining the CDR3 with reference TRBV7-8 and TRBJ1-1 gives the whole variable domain GAGVSQSPRYKVAKRGQDVALRCDPISGHVSLFWYQQALGQGPEFLTYFQNEAQLDKSGLPSDRFFAERPEGSVSTLKIQRTQQEDSAVYLCASSYITNTEAFFGQGTRLTVV.

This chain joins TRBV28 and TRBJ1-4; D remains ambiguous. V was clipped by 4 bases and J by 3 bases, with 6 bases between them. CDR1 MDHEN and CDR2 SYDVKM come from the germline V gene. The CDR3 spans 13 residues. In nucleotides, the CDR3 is TGTGCCAGCAGTTGGGCTCCTAATGAAAAACTGTTTTTT. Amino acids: CASSWAPNEKLFF.

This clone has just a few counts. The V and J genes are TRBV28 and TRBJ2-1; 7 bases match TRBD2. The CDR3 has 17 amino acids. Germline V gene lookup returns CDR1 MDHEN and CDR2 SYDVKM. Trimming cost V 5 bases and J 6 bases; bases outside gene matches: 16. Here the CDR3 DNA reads TGTGCCAGCAGTCCGCCGCCGGGGACTACCTTGAGCAATGAGCAGTTCTTC. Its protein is CASSPPPGTTLSNEQFF. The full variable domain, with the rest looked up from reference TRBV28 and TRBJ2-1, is DVKVTQSSRYLVKRTGEKVFLECVQDMDHENMFWYRQDPGLGLRLIYFSYDVKMKEKGDIPEGYSVSREKKERFSLILESASTNQTSMYLCASSPPPGTTLSNEQFFGPGTRLTVL.

The CDR3 DNA follows: TGCGCCAGCGGCGGGAAGGGGCCCCTTGGCGAGCAGTACTTC. Translated, it gives CASGGKGPLGEQYF. The rearrangement joins TRBV10-2 to TRBJ2-7; D possibly corresponds to TRBD2 (6 bases). The ends were cut back, 8 bases at V and 6 bases at J, with 20 bases in the middle. This CDR3 has 14 residues. Germline values: CDR1 WSHSY, CDR2 SAAADI.

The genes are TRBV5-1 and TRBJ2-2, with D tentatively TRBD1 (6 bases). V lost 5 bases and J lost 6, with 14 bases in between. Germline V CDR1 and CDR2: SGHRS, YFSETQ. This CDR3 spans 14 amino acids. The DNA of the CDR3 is TGCGCCAGCAGATCAGGGGATTTAGCCGGGGAGCTGTTTTTT. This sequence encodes CASRSGDLAGELFF.

The CDR3 loop reads CASSLQGGNEKLFF. The CDR3 region has the DNA TGTGCCAGCAGCCTACAGGGGGGGAACGAAAAACTGTTTTTT. This chain links TRBV7-9 with TRBJ1-4; 8 bases fit TRBD1. The J segment lost 8 bases and the V segment lost 5 bases, leaving 7 bases of the junction unmatched. This CDR3 is 14 amino acids long. Germline CDR1 reads SEHNR; CDR2 reads FQNEAQ (reference sequence).

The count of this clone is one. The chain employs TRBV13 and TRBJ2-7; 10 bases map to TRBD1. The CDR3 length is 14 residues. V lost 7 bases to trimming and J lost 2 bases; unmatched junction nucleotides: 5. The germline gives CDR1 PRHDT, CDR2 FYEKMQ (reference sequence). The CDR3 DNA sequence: TGTGCCAGCACCGGACAGGGGGTTCCCTACGAGCAGTACTTC. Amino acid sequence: CASTGQGVPYEQYF.

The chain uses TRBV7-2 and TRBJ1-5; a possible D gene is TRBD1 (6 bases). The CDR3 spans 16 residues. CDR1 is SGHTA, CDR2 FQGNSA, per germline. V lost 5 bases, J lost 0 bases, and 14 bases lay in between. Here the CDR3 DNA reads TGTGCCAGCAGCAAAACCCGGACAGCTAGCAATCAGCCCCAGCATTTT. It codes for CASSKTRTASNQPQHF.

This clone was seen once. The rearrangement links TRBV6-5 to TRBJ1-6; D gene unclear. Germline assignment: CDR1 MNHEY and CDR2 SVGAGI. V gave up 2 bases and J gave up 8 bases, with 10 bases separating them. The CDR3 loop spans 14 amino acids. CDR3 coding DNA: TGTGCCAGCAGTTACGATGCATCTGATTCACCCCTCCACTTT. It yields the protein CASSYDASDSPLHF.

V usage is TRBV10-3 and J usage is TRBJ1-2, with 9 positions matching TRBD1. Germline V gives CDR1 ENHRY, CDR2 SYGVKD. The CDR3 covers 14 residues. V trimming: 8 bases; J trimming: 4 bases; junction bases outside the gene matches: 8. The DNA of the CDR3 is TGTGCCATCTCCGGACAGGGGCAGGGCTATGGCTACACCTTC. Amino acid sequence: CAISGQGQGYGYTF.

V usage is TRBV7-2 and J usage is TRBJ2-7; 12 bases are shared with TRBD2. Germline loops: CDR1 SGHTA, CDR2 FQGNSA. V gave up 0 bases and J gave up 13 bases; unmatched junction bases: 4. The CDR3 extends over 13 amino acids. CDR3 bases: TGTGCCAGCAGCTTAGCCCTAGCGGGAGGGGTTTACTTC. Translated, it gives CASSLALAGGVYF. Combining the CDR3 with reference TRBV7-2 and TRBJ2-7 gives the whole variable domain GAGVSQSPSNKVTEKGKDVELRCDPISGHTALYWYRQSLGQGLEFLIYFQGNSAPDKSGLPSDRFSAERTGGSVSTLTIQRTQQEDSAVYLCASSLALAGGVYFGPGTRLTVT.

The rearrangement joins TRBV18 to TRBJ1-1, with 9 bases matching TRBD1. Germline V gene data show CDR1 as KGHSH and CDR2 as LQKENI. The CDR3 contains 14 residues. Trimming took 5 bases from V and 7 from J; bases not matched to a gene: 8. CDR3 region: CASSVNRGQGEAFF. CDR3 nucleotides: TGTGCCAGCTCAGTCAACAGGGGGCAGGGTGAAGCTTTCTTT.

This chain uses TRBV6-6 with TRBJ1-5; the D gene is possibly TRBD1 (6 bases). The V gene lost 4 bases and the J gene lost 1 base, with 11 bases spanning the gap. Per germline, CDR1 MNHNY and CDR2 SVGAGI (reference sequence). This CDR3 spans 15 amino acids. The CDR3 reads CASSSRQGSNQPQHF. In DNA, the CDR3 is TGTGCCAGCAGTTCAAGGCAGGGGAGCAATCAGCCCCAGCATTTT.

CDR3 bases: TGTGCCAGCAGCTTGGAGGGGCGCAACTATGGCTACACCTTC. Encoded protein: CASSLEGRNYGYTF. The chain has TRBV5-4 and TRBJ1-2; D may be TRBD1 (5 bases). V was trimmed by 0 bases and J by 2 bases, leaving 8 bases between them. Per germline, CDR1 SGHNT and CDR2 YYREEE (reference sequence). CDR3 size: 14 residues.

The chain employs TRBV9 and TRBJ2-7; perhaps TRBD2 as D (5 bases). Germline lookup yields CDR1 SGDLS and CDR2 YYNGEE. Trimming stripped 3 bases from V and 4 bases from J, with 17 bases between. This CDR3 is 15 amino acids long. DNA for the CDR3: TGTGCCAGCAGCGCAGACCCCTCGCTAGCTTACGAGCAGTACTTC. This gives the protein CASSADPSLAYEQYF.

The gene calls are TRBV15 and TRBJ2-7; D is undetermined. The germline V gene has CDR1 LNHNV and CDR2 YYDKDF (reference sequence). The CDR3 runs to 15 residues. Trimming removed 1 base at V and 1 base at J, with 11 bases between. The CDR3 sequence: CATSRGGTASYEQYF. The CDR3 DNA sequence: TGTGCCACCAGCAGAGGTGGCACAGCTTCCTACGAGCAGTACTTC.

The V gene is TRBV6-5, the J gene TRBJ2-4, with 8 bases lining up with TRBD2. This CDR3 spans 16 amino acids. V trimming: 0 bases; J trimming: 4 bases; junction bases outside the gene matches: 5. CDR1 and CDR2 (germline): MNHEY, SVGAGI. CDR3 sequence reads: CASSYSRGAQKNIQYF. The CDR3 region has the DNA TGTGCCAGCAGTTACTCGCGGGGGGCGCAGAAAAACATTCAGTACTTC.

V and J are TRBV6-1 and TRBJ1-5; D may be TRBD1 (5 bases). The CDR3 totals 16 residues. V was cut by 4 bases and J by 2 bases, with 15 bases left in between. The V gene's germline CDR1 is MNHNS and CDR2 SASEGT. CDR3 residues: CASSGHGGDRNQPQHF. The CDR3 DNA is TGTGCCAGCAGTGGCCACGGGGGGGATCGCAATCAGCCCCAGCATTTT.